The 23 T cell receptor beta chains below were found in one sample sequenced in a study of regulatory T cells (dated by TCRdb to the late 2010s). General conclusions and limits of the study: Conventional CD4+ T cells from CD3G-deficient patients were enriched for hydrophobic residues at CDR3 positions 6 and 7, suggesting more self-reactive specificities.

Library construction relied on the immunoSEQ multiplex PCR assay. In the multiplex PCR, 52 forward TRBV primers and 13 reverse TRBJ primers were used, and assay-based and computational corrections were applied for amplification bias. Drawn from immuneACCESS, this table holds only the in-frame rearrangements with V and J called that TCRdb kept. Clones are partly lost; checked studies trace under half to an unresolved V gene and leave the rest unexplained. Recorded for this sample are about 35,000 clones; around nine tenths of them occurred a single time. The ten largest make up more than 2% of the sample. These receptors' antigens are unknown. Material for sequencing was conventional CD4+ T cells sorted from blood. The receptors stem from a person aged 18 to 30 with CD3G deficiency.

V gene TRBV7-2 combines with J gene TRBJ2-7, with D tentatively TRBD1 (5 bases). Per germline, CDR1 SGHTA and CDR2 FQGNSA. The CDR3 is 17 amino acids. Trimming pared 5 bases from V and 3 bases from J, leaving 23 bases between. In DNA form, the CDR3 reads TGTGCCAGCAGCCCCGGTTGGGGCTCCCGGCGGCGCTACGAGCAGTACTTC. Translating it yields CASSPGWGSRRRYEQYF.

The rearrangement links TRBV5-1 to TRBJ2-1; weak D call: TRBD2 (6 bases). CDR1 and CDR2 from the germline V gene are SGHRS and YFSETQ. The CDR3 contains 14 residues. Trimming took off 3 bases at V and 5 bases at J, with 12 bases between the two ends. In nucleotides, the CDR3 is TGCGCCAGCAGCTGGGGCGGGACCAACAATGAGCAGTTCTTC. Protein sequence: CASSWGGTNNEQFF. The whole variable domain, filled in from reference TRBV5-1 and TRBJ2-1, reads KAGVTQTPRYLIKTRGQQVTLSCSPISGHRSVSWYQQTPGQGLQFLFEYFSETQRNKGNFPGRFSGRQFSNSRSEMNVSTLELGDSALYLCASSWGGTNNEQFFGPGTRLTVL.

V and J are TRBV28 and TRBJ1-5; D is possibly TRBD1 (5 bases). Germline CDR1 MDHEN, CDR2 SYDVKM. The germline V and J ends were trimmed by 0 bases and 9 bases, with 18 bases remaining between them. The CDR3 has 16 residues. The CDR3 sequence: CASSLWRGLRGPPQHF. The CDR3, as DNA: TGTGCCAGCAGTTTATGGAGGGGACTTCGGGGCCCGCCCCAGCATTTT.

This clone was seen a handful of times. The rearrangement uses TRBV6-1 and TRBJ2-7; TRBD1 matches 12 bases. V trimming: 4 bases; J trimming: 6 bases; junction bases outside the gene matches: 7. The CDR3 length is 15 residues. In germline, CDR1 is MNHNS, CDR2 SASEGT. This CDR3 reads CASSGGGTGGGEQYF. The CDR3 nucleotides are TGTGCCAGCAGTGGGGGCGGGACAGGGGGCGGCGAGCAGTACTTC.

V usage is TRBV6-1 and J usage is TRBJ2-5, with D possibly being TRBD1 or TRBD2 (5 bases each). CDR3 length: 14 amino acids. In germline, CDR1 is MNHNS, CDR2 SASEGT. V was cut by 5 bases and J by 4 bases, with 14 bases left in between. The CDR3 loop is CASSRASGRETQYF. CDR3 nucleotides: TGTGCCAGCAGTCGGGCGTCGGGGCGAGAGACCCAGTACTTC.

The DNA of the CDR3 is TGTGCCAGCAGTTTCCTGGTAGGCAGGGGGAAAACTCCCTACGAGCAGTACTTC. Translating gives CASSFLVGRGKTPYEQYF. The chain has TRBV27 and TRBJ2-7; 7 bases align to TRBD1. V trimming: 3 bases; J trimming: 2 bases; junction bases outside the gene matches: 16. Germline CDR1 reads MNHEY; CDR2 reads SMNVEV (reference sequence). The CDR3 is made up of 18 amino acids.

CDR3 coding DNA: TGCGCCAGCAGTGAGACAGGGGACGAGCAGTACTTC. Translation gives CASSETGDEQYF. The chain couples TRBV10-1 to TRBJ2-7; 7 nucleotides align to TRBD1. Germline lookup yields CDR1 WNHNN and CDR2 SYGVQD (reference sequence). The CDR3 runs 12 residues. With 2 bases clipped from V and 5 bases from J, the junction kept 0 bases outside the gene matches.

This chain uses TRBV7-2 with TRBJ2-5; TRBD2 agrees at 8 bases. In germline, CDR1 is SGHTA, CDR2 FQGNSA. Losses at the gene ends were 3 bases for V and 5 bases for J; bases not matched to a gene: 11. The CDR3 is 16 residues long. CDR3 DNA: TGTGCCAGCAGCTTGAGCGGGAGTGGTAGTAGGGAGACCCAGTACTTC. Translated, it gives CASSLSGSGSRETQYF. Full variable domain (rest looked up from reference TRBV7-2 and TRBJ2-5): GAGVSQSPSNKVTEKGKDVELRCDPISGHTALYWYRQSLGQGLEFLIYFQGNSAPDKSGLPSDRFSAERTGGSVSTLTIQRTQQEDSAVYLCASSLSGSGSRETQYFGPGTRLLVL.

V and J are TRBV7-8 and TRBJ2-7; 9 positions match TRBD1. J lost 6 bases, V lost 8 bases, and 8 bases had no gene match. The CDR3 totals 13 residues. The germline gives CDR1 SGHVS, CDR2 FQNEAQ. The CDR3 DNA reads TGTGCCAGCGGGACAGGGAAAGGTCGCGAGCAGTACTTC. It translates to CASGTGKGREQYF.

The gene calls are TRBV6-1 and TRBJ2-1; D assignment may be TRBD1 or TRBD2 (6 bases each). The CDR3 is made up of 18 amino acids. Germline assignment: CDR1 MNHNS and CDR2 SASEGT. Trimming shortened V by 2 bases and J by 4 bases, and 21 bases separated the two germline ends. CDR3: CASSETTPGAPGYNEQFF. CDR3 in DNA: TGTGCCAGCAGTGAAACCACTCCGGGGGCGCCTGGATACAATGAGCAGTTCTTC.

CDR3 in amino acids: CASSRGDSTSTDTQYF. CDR3 coding DNA: TGCGCCAGCAGCAGAGGGGACAGCACTAGCACAGATACGCAGTATTTT. The chain carries TRBV5-1 and TRBJ2-3; 7 positions agree with TRBD1. CDR3 length: 16 residues. Germline V CDR1 and CDR2: SGHRS, YFSETQ. The junction had 8 bases not matched to a gene; V was cut back by 4 bases and J by 0 bases.

This chain connects TRBV6-1 to TRBJ1-5, with TRBD1 as a possible D gene (6 bases). Trimming took off 4 bases at V and 0 bases at J, with 13 bases between the two ends. The CDR3 spans 16 residues. CDR1 is MNHNS, CDR2 SASEGT, per germline. The CDR3 loop is CASSGRTAYSNQPQHF. The CDR3, as DNA: TGTGCCAGCAGTGGACGGACAGCTTATAGCAATCAGCCCCAGCATTTT.

This chain joins TRBV6-1 and TRBJ1-1; TRBD1 is a possible D gene (5 bases). Germline V gene lookup returns CDR1 MNHNS and CDR2 SASEGT. The CDR3 has 15 residues. V gave up 7 bases and J gave up 6 bases, with 21 bases separating them. Written as DNA, the CDR3 is TGTGCCAGCACTCTTAGGGGCCGACCCTCGGCTGAAGCTTTCTTT. It specifies CASTLRGRPSAEAFF.

This clone is termed medium-sized. The gene calls are TRBV7-9 and TRBJ2-3; TRBD1 matches 9 bases. Germline V gives CDR1 SEHNR, CDR2 FQNEAQ (reference sequence). Trimming cost V 4 bases and J 5 bases; bases outside gene matches: 7. This CDR3 comprises 15 residues. The CDR3 spells CASSSTGGRGDTQYF. CDR3 bases: TGTGCCAGCAGCTCAACAGGGGGCAGGGGAGATACGCAGTATTTT.

The chain carries TRBV6-6 and TRBJ1-1; TRBD1 might be the D (5 bases). The CDR3 has 14 amino acids. Germline values: CDR1 MNHNY, CDR2 SVGAGI (reference sequence). The V gene lost 6 bases and the J gene lost 6 bases, with 17 bases spanning the gap. CDR3 loop: CASSLPGGRPEAFF. Here the CDR3 DNA reads TGTGCCAGCAGCCTCCCCGGGGGGAGACCTGAAGCTTTCTTT.

DNA for the CDR3: TGTGCCAGCAGTGAAGGAGGGGGCAGAGCTTTCTTT. It yields the protein CASSEGGGRAFF. The genes are TRBV6-1 and TRBJ1-1, with 7 bases aligning to TRBD1. This CDR3 has 12 amino acids. CDR1 is MNHNS and CDR2 is SASEGT in the germline V gene. V was clipped by 1 base and J by 10 bases; unmatched bases: 3.

This chain connects TRBV7-9 to TRBJ1-4, with unresolved D. This CDR3 comprises 16 residues. Trimming took off 3 bases at V and 2 bases at J, with 13 bases between the two ends. Germline-derived CDR1 and CDR2 are SEHNR and FQNEAQ (reference sequence). The CDR3, as DNA: TGTGCCAGCAGCTTGGGTAGAGAAGGGACTAATGAAAAACTGTTTTTT. It is translated as CASSLGREGTNEKLFF.

This chain uses TRBV27 with TRBJ1-6; D is unclear. Trimming removed 6 bases at V and 0 bases at J, with 6 bases between. Looked up from germline, CDR1 is MNHEY and CDR2 is SMNVEV (reference sequence). The CDR3 covers 14 residues. CDR3 nucleotide sequence: TGTGCCAGCAGACCGGACTCCTATAATTCACCCCTCCACTTT. This encodes CASRPDSYNSPLHF.

V is TRBV19 and J is TRBJ2-1, with TRBD1 matching 9 bases. The ends lost 3 bases at V and 6 bases at J; junction bases unmatched: 3. Germline lookup yields CDR1 LNHDA and CDR2 SQIVND (reference sequence). The length of the CDR3 is 14 residues. The chain's CDR3 is CASSMATGGNEQFF. The CDR3 bases are TGTGCCAGTAGTATGGCGACAGGGGGCAATGAGCAGTTCTTC. Full variable domain (outside the CDR3, taken from reference TRBV19 and TRBJ2-1): DGGITQSPKYLFRKEGQNVTLSCEQNLNHDAMYWYRQDPGQGLRLIYYSQIVNDFQKGDIAEGYSVSREKKESFPLTVTSAQKNPTAFYLCASSMATGGNEQFFGPGTRLTVL.

This chain joins TRBV18 and TRBJ2-3; tentative D call: TRBD1 (6 bases). The CDR3 has 15 residues. CDR1 and CDR2 from the germline V gene are KGHSH and LQKENI. The V and J ends lost 4 bases and 0 bases respectively, with 11 bases between them. CDR3 nucleotide sequence: TGTGCCAGCTCACTGACAGGTTCTAGCACAGATACGCAGTATTTT. This encodes CASSLTGSSTDTQYF.

The V and J genes are TRBV5-1 and TRBJ2-1; the match to TRBD2 covers 7 bases. Trimming removed 1 base from V and 9 bases from J; junction bases left unmatched: 10. The germline gives CDR1 SGHRS, CDR2 YFSETQ. The CDR3 is 15 amino acids. This CDR3 reads CASSLYGGGGSEQFF. DNA for the CDR3: TGCGCCAGCAGCTTGTATGGCGGGGGAGGCAGTGAGCAGTTCTTC.

CDR3 coding DNA: TGTGCCTGGAGAAATAGCGGGAGAGGTGTCTACAATGAGCAGTTCTTC. It is translated as CAWRNSGRGVYNEQFF. V gene TRBV30 combines with J gene TRBJ2-1; the match to TRBD2 covers 9 bases. This CDR3 region has 16 residues. CDR1 is GTSNPN and CDR2 is SVGIG in the germline V gene (reference sequence). J lost 3 bases, V lost 3 bases, and 9 bases had no gene match.

Only one count was recorded for this clone. This chain links TRBV27 with TRBJ1-4, with a weak D call TRBD1 (6 bases). CDR3 length: 14 amino acids. Germline CDR1 reads MNHEY; CDR2 reads SMNVEV (reference sequence). V was cut by 1 base and J by 8 bases, with 11 bases left in between. CDR3 sequence (DNA): TGTGCCAGCAGTTTATATAGAGGGGGGGAAAAACTGTTTTTT. The encoded protein is CASSLYRGGEKLFF.